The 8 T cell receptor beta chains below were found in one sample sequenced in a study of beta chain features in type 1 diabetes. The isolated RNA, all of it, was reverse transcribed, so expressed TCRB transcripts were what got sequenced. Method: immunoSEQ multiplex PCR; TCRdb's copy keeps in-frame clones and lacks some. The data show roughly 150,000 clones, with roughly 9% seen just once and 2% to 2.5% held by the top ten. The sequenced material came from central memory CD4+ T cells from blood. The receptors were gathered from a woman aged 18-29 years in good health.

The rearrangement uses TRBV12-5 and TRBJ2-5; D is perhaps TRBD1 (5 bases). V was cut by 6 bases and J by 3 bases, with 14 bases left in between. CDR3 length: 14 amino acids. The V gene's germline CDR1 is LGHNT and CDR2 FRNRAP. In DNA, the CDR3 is TGTGCTAGTGGGCATTCGACAGAGAAAGAGACCCAGTACTTC. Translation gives CASGHSTEKETQYF.

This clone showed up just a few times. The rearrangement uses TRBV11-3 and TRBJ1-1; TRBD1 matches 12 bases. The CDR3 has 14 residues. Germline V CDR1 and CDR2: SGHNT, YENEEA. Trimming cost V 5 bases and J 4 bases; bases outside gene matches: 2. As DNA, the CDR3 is TGTGCCAGCAGCGCGGGACAGGGGGCCACTGAAGCTTTCTTT. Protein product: CASSAGQGATEAFF.

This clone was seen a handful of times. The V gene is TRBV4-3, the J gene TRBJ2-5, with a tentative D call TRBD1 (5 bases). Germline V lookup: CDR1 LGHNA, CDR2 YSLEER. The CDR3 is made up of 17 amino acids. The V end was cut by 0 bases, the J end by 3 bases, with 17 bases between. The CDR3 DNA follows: TGCGCCAGCAGCCAAGACTGGGGCAGTGGAATTGAAGAGACCCAGTACTTC. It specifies CASSQDWGSGIEETQYF.

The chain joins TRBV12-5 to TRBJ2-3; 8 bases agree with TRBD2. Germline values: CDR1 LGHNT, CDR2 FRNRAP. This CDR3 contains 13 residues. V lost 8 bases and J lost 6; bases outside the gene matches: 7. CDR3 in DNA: TGTGCTAGTACCCGAAGCGGGAGTGATACGCAGTATTTT. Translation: CASTRSGSDTQYF.

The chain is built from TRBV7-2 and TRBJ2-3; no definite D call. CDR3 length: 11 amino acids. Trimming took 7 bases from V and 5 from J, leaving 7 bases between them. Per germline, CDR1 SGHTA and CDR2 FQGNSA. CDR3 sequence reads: CASTERDTQYF. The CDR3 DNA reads TGTGCCAGCACCGAGAGAGATACGCAGTATTTT.

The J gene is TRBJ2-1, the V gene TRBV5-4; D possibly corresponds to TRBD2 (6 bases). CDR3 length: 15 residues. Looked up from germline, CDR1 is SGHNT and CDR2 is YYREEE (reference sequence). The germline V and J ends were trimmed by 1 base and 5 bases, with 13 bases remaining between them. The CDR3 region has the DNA TGTGCCAGCAGCTTGTCGGAGGGACCGCACAATGAGCAGTTCTTC. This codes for CASSLSEGPHNEQFF.

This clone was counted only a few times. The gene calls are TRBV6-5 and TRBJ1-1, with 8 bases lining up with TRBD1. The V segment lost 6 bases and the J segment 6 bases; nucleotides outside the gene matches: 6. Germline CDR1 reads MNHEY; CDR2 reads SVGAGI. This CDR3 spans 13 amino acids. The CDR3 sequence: CASRPDRGPEAFF. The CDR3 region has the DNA TGTGCCAGCAGGCCCGACAGGGGCCCTGAAGCTTTCTTT.

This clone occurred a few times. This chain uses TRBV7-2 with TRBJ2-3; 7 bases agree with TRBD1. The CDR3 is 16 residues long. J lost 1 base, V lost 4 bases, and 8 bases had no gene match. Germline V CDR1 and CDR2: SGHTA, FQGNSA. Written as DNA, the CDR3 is TGTGCCAGCAGCTCATACAGGGGCACTGGCACAGATACGCAGTATTTT. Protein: CASSSYRGTGTDTQYF.